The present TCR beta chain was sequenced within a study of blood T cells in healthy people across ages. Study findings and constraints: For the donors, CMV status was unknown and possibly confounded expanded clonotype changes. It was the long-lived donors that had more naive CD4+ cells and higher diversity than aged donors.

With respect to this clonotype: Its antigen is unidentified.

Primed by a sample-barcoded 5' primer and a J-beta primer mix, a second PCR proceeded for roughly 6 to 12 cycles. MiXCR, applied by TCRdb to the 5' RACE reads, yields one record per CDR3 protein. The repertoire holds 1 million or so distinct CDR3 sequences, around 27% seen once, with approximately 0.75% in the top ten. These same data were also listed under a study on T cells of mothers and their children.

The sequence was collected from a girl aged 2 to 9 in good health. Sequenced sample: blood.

CDR3 protein: CASSGHRDRGPSSYEQYF. The DNA for the CDR3 is TGTGCCAGCAGCGGCCACCGGGACAGGGGCCCCAGCTCCTACGAGCAGTACTTC. V is TRBV11-2 and J is TRBJ2-7, with TRBD1 matching 10 bases. Losses at the gene ends were 5 bases for V and 0 bases for J; bases not matched to a gene: 13. This CDR3 has 18 amino acids. Germline V gives CDR1 SGHAT, CDR2 FQNNGV.